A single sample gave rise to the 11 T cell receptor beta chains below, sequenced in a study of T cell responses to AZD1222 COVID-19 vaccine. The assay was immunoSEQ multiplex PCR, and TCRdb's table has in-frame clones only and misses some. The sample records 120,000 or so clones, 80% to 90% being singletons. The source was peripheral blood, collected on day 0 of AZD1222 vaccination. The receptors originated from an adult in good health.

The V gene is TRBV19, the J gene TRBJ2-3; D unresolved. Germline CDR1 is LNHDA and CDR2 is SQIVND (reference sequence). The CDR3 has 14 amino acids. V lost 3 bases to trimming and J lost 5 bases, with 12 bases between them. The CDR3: CASSIKGRLDTQYF. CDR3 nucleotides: TGTGCCAGTAGTATTAAGGGCCGCTTAGATACGCAGTATTTT.

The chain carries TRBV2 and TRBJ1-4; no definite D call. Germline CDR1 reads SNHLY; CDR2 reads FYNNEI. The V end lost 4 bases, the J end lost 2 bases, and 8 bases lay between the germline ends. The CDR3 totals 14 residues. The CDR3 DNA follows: TGTGCCAGCAGTGTGGAAGCGACTAATGAAAAACTGTTTTTT. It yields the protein CASSVEATNEKLFF.

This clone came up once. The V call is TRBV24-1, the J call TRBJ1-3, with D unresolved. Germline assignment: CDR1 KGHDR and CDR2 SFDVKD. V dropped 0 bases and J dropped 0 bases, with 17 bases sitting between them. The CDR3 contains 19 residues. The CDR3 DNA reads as TGTGCCACCAGTGATTTGCAATTTCATAGGGTGCACTCTGGAAACACCATATATTTT. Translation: CATSDLQFHRVHSGNTIYF.

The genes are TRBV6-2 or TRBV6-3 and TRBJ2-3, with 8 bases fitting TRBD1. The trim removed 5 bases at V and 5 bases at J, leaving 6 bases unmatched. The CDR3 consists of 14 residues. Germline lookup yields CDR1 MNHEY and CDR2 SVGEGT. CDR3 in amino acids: CASSRRDRGDTQYF. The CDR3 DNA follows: TGTGCCAGCAGTCGTAGAGACAGGGGAGATACGCAGTATTTT.

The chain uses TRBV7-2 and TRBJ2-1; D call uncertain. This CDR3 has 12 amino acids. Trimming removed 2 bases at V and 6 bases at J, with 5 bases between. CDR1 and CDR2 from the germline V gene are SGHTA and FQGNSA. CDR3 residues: CASSLNINEQFF. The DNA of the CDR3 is TGTGCCAGCAGCTTAAACATCAATGAGCAGTTCTTC.

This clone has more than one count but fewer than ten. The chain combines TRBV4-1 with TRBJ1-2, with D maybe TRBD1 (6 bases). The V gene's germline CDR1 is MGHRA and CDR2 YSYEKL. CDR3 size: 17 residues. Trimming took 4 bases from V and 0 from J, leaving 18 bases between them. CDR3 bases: TGCGCCAGCAGCCCACTGACAGGCGAGGGGGCTAACTATGGCTACACCTTC. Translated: CASSPLTGEGANYGYTF.

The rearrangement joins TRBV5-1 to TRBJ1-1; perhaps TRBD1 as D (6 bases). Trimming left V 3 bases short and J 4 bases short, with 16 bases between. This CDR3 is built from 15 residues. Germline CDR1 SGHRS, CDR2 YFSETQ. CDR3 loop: CASSSGSTGTTEAFF. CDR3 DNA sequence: TGCGCCAGCAGCTCGGGATCTACAGGGACCACTGAAGCTTTCTTT.

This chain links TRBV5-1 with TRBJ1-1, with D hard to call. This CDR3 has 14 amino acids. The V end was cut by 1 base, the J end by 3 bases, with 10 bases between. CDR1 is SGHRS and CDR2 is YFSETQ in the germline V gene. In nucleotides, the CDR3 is TGCGCCAGCAGCTTGAGTAACCTGGACACTGAAGCTTTCTTT. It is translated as CASSLSNLDTEAFF.

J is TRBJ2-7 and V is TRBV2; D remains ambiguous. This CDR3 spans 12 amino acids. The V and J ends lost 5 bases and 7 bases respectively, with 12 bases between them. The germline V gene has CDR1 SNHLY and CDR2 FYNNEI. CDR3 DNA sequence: TGTGCCAGCAGTCAACCCACGCAGGAGCAGTACTTC. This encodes CASSQPTQEQYF.

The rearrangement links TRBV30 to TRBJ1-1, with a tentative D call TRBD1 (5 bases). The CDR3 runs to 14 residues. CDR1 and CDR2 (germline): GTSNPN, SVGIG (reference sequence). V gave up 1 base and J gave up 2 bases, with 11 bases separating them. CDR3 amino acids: CAWSAQGFNTEAFF. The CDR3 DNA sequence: TGTGCCTGGAGTGCGCAGGGTTTTAACACTGAAGCTTTCTTT.

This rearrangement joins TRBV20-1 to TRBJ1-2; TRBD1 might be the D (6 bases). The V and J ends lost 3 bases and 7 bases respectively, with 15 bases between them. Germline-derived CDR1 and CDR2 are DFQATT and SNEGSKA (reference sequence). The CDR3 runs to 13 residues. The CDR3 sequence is CSASGGPYTGYTF. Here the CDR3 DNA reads TGCAGTGCTAGTGGGGGGCCCTATACTGGCTACACCTTC.